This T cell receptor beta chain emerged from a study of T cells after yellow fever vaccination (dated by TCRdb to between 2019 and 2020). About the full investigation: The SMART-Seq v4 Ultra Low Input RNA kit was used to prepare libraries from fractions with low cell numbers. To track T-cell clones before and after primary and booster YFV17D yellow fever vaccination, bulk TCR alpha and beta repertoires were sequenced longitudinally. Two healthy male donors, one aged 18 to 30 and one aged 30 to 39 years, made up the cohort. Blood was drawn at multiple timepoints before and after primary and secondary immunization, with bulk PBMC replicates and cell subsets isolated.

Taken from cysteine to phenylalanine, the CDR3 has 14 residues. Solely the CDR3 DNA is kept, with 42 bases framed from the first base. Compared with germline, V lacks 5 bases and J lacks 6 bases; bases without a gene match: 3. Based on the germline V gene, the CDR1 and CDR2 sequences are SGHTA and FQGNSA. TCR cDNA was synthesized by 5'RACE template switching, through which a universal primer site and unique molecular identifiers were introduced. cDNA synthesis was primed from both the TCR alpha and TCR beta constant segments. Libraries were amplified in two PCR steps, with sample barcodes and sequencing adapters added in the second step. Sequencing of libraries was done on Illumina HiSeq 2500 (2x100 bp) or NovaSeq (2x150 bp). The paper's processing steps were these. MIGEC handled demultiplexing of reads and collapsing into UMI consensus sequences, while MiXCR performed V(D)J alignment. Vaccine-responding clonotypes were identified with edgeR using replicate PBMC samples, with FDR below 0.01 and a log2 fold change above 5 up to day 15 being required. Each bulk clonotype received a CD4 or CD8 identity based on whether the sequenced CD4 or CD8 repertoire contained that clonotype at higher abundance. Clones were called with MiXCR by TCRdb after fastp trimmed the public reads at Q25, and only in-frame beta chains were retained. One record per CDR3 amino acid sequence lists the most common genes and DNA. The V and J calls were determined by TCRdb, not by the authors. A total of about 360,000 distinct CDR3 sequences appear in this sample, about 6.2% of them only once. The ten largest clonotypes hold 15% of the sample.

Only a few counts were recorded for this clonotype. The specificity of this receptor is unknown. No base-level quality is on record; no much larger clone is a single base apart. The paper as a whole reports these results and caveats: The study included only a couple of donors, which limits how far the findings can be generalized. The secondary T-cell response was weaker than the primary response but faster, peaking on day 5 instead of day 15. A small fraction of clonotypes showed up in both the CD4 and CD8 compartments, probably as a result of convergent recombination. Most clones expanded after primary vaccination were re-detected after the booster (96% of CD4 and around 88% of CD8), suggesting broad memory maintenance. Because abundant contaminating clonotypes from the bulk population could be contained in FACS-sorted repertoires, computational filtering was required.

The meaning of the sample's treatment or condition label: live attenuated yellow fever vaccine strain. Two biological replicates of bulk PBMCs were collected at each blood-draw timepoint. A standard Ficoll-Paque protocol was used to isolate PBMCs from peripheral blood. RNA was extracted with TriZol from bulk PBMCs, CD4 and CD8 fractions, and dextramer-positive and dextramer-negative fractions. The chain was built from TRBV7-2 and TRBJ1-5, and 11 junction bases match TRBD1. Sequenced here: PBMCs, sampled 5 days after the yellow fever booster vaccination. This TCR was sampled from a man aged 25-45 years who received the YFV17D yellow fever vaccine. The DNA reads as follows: TGTGCCAGCAGCGGACAGGGGGCCGTTCAGCCCCAGCATTTT. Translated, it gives CASSGQGAVQPQHF.